Following are 23 T cell receptor beta chains from one sample sequenced in a study of T cell changes during pregnancy in multiple sclerosis. Measured with immunoSEQ multiplex PCR; TCRdb has only the in-frame clones, and not every one. The sample has some 11,000 clones; roughly 91% are singletons. Source: CD8+ T cells from peripheral blood mononuclear cells, taken in the first trimester of pregnancy. The receptors were gathered from a female donor in good health, enrolled as a control in a pregnancy study.

This chain joins TRBV6-5 and TRBJ1-1, with 7 bases that match TRBD1. This CDR3 is 14 amino acids long. V lost 6 bases and J lost 5; bases outside the gene matches: 9. From germline, CDR1 is MNHEY and CDR2 SVGAGI. The CDR3 bases are TGTGCCAGCAGCCAAGACAGGGTTGGAACTGAAGCTTTCTTT. It translates to CASSQDRVGTEAFF.

V gene TRBV11-2 combines with J gene TRBJ2-3; 11 bases fit TRBD2. CDR1 is SGHAT, CDR2 FQNNGV, per germline. The V segment lost 3 bases and the J segment 5 bases; nucleotides outside the gene matches: 4. The CDR3 runs 15 residues. CDR3 nucleotide sequence: TGTGCCAGCAGCTTTAGCGGGGGGGCGGGAGATACGCAGTATTTT. It encodes CASSFSGGAGDTQYF.

The chain has TRBV27 and TRBJ2-3, with 7 bases fitting TRBD2. V dropped 4 bases and J dropped 3; count of bases not matched to a gene: 1. This CDR3 region has 13 residues. Germline V gene lookup returns CDR1 MNHEY and CDR2 SMNVEV (reference sequence). In DNA form, the CDR3 reads TGTGCCAGCAGTTGGGGAGGGACAGATACGCAGTATTTT. Its translation: CASSWGGTDTQYF.

The rearrangement joins TRBV5-1 to TRBJ1-2, with unresolved D. V was pared by 4 bases and J by 4 bases, with 20 bases between. CDR3 length equals 16 residues. The germline V gene encodes CDR1 SGHRS and CDR2 YFSETQ. CDR3 sequence: CASSPTPTGLSYGYTF. CDR3 DNA sequence: TGCGCCAGCAGCCCAACCCCGACCGGACTTTCCTATGGCTACACCTTC. The entire variable domain, with the rest obtained from reference TRBV5-1 and TRBJ1-2, is as follows: KAGVTQTPRYLIKTRGQQVTLSCSPISGHRSVSWYQQTPGQGLQFLFEYFSETQRNKGNFPGRFSGRQFSNSRSEMNVSTLELGDSALYLCASSPTPTGLSYGYTFGSGTRLTVV.

The CDR3, as DNA: TGCGCCAGCAGCCAAAAGGGGTTACTCTATGGCTACACCTTC. As protein: CASSQKGLLYGYTF. The rearrangement links TRBV4-3 to TRBJ1-2, with D tentatively TRBD1 (5 bases). This CDR3 has 14 amino acids. Trimming stripped 2 bases from V and 4 bases from J, with 11 bases between. CDR1 is LGHNA and CDR2 is YSLEER in the germline V gene.

The CDR3 region is CASSISIMGPRAMNTEAFF. CDR3 DNA sequence: TGTGCCAGTAGTATTAGTATCATGGGGCCTCGGGCCATGAACACTGAAGCTTTCTTT. The chain carries TRBV19 and TRBJ1-1, with TRBD1 as a possible D gene (5 bases). Per the germline V gene, CDR1 is LNHDA and CDR2 is SQIVND (reference sequence). With 3 bases removed from V and 0 bases from J, the gap between germline ends came to 23 bases. The CDR3 runs to 19 residues.

This clone has only one observation. The chain is built from TRBV18 and TRBJ1-1, with unresolved D. This CDR3 has 14 amino acids. Germline V CDR1 and CDR2: KGHSH, LQKENI. V dropped 3 bases and J dropped 1 base, with 9 bases sitting between them. The CDR3 coding sequence is TGTGCCAGCTCACCGGGCCTCAGGAACACTGAAGCTTTCTTT. It specifies CASSPGLRNTEAFF.

The CDR3 DNA reads as TGCGCCAGCAGCCAAGAGCCAGGGTCTGGGGCCAACGTCCTGACTTTC. Translation: CASSQEPGSGANVLTF. The chain links TRBV4-3 to TRBJ2-6; D possibly corresponds to TRBD1 (5 bases). The V gene's germline CDR1 is LGHNA and CDR2 YSLEER. The length of the CDR3 is 16 residues. The V and J ends lost 0 bases and 1 base respectively, with 7 bases between them.

The J gene is TRBJ2-2, the V gene TRBV27; 7 nucleotides align to TRBD1. Germline V gene lookup returns CDR1 MNHEY and CDR2 SMNVEV (reference sequence). Trimming removed 5 bases from V and 7 bases from J; junction bases left unmatched: 4. The CDR3 consists of 13 residues. The CDR3 region is CASSASGGGELFF. CDR3 bases: TGTGCCAGCAGTGCCTCAGGGGGCGGGGAGCTGTTTTTT.

This chain connects TRBV6-6 to TRBJ1-1; no definite D call. CDR1 MNHNY and CDR2 SVGAGI come from the germline V gene (reference sequence). Trimming shortened V by 4 bases and J by 2 bases, and 11 bases separated the two germline ends. The CDR3 has 14 residues. CDR3 nucleotide sequence: TGTGCCAGCAGTTCCAATTCAGATAACACTGAAGCTTTCTTT. Its translation: CASSSNSDNTEAFF.

The rearrangement joins TRBV5-1 to TRBJ1-2; 10 positions match TRBD1. V trimming: 4 bases; J trimming: 5 bases; junction bases outside the gene matches: 2. The CDR3 is 13 residues long. CDR1 SGHRS and CDR2 YFSETQ come from the germline V gene. The CDR3 nucleotides are TGCGCCAGCAGCCCGGGACAGGGGTATGGCTACACCTTC. Translation: CASSPGQGYGYTF.

The chain uses TRBV4-2 and TRBJ2-3, with 8 bases lining up with TRBD2. With 0 bases clipped from V and 4 bases from J, the junction kept 6 bases outside the gene matches. Germline loops: CDR1 LGHNA, CDR2 YNFKEQ. This CDR3 comprises 16 residues. The CDR3 loop reads CASSQDFRGGSDTQYF. The CDR3 nucleotides read TGTGCCAGCAGCCAAGATTTTCGGGGGGGCTCAGATACGCAGTATTTT.

The J gene is TRBJ2-7, the V gene TRBV27, with 8 nucleotides matching TRBD1. V lost 6 bases and J lost 2; bases outside the gene matches: 9. This CDR3 region has 15 residues. Germline CDR1 MNHEY, CDR2 SMNVEV (reference sequence). The chain's CDR3 is CASSRWTGKPYEQYF. The CDR3 DNA reads TGTGCCAGCAGCCGATGGACAGGGAAGCCCTACGAGCAGTACTTC.

The rearrangement links TRBV27 to TRBJ2-5, with a possible D match to TRBD1 (6 bases). CDR1 and CDR2 (germline): MNHEY, SMNVEV (reference sequence). This CDR3 has 15 residues. V shed 5 bases and J shed 1 base, with 14 bases lying between them. The DNA for the CDR3 is TGTGCCAGCAGTCCTCTAGGGGGAGTCCAAGAGACCCAGTACTTC. Translation gives CASSPLGGVQETQYF.

This clone appeared once. The rearrangement joins TRBV2 to TRBJ2-7; 11 bases map to TRBD1. With V trimmed by 6 bases and J by 11 bases, 3 bases remained unmatched. This CDR3 has 11 residues. Germline V lookup: CDR1 SNHLY, CDR2 FYNNEI. In nucleotides, the CDR3 is TGTGCCAGCAGAGGGGGACAGGGGGAGTACTTC. Translating it yields CASRGGQGEYF.

The gene calls are TRBV30 and TRBJ2-2; 9 positions match TRBD1. J was trimmed by 3 bases and V by 0 bases; bases with no gene match: 2. The CDR3 runs to 15 residues. CDR1 and CDR2 (germline): GTSNPN, SVGIG (reference sequence). This CDR3 is CAWSVRDRDTGELFF. The CDR3, as DNA: TGTGCCTGGAGTGTACGGGACAGGGACACCGGGGAGCTGTTTTTT. The full variable domain, its missing parts supplied by reference TRBV30 and TRBJ2-2, is SQTIHQWPATLVQPVGSPLSLECTVEGTSNPNLYWYRQAAGRGLQLLFYSVGIGQISSEVPQNLSASRPQDRQFILSSKKLLLSDSGFYLCAWSVRDRDTGELFFGEGSRLTVL.

The rearrangement links TRBV11-2 to TRBJ2-5; D call uncertain. The CDR3 runs to 12 residues. V was cut by 0 bases and J by 6 bases, with 5 bases left in between. Germline-derived CDR1 and CDR2 are SGHAT and FQNNGV. The CDR3 region has the DNA TGTGCCAGCAGCTTAGATCACAAGACCCAGTACTTC. Amino acids: CASSLDHKTQYF.

This clone was picked up one time. V and J are TRBV7-9 and TRBJ1-2, with TRBD1 matching over 11 bases. V lost 5 bases and J lost 6; bases outside the gene matches: 8. CDR1 is SEHNR, CDR2 FQNEAQ, per germline (reference sequence). This CDR3 has 15 residues. The CDR3 DNA is TGTGCCAGCAGCCCGACCGGGACAGGGGGTAATGGCTACACCTTC. This translates into CASSPTGTGGNGYTF.

The chain combines TRBV6-4 with TRBJ2-2, with a tentative D call TRBD1 (6 bases). The germline V gene encodes CDR1 MRHNA and CDR2 SNTAGT. Trimming shortened V by 7 bases and J by 3 bases, and 12 bases separated the two germline ends. This CDR3 is 14 amino acids long. Here the CDR3 reads CASTAGVDTGELFF. CDR3 bases: TGTGCCAGCACGGCAGGGGTGGACACCGGGGAGCTGTTTTTT.

The rearrangement uses TRBV6-5 and TRBJ2-2; 7 bases match TRBD1. Germline CDR1 is MNHEY and CDR2 is SVGAGI. The CDR3 runs to 15 residues. Trimming took 7 bases from V and 6 from J; bases not matched to a gene: 11. CDR3 protein: CASTSQTGQAGELFF. CDR3 in DNA: TGTGCCAGCACCTCCCAGACAGGGCAGGCCGGGGAGCTGTTTTTT.

The chain joins TRBV4-3 to TRBJ1-3, with a possible D match to TRBD1 (5 bases). The CDR3 consists of 18 residues. CDR1 LGHNA and CDR2 YSLEER come from the germline V gene. Trimming cost V 0 bases and J 0 bases, with 15 bases left between them. CDR3 DNA: TGCGCCAGCAGCCAAGATATGGCGGGGGACCTCTCTGGAAACACCATATATTTT. It encodes CASSQDMAGDLSGNTIYF.

V and J are TRBV19 and TRBJ2-3; D perhaps matches TRBD2 (5 bases). The CDR3 runs to 14 residues. Trimming took off 3 bases at V and 1 base at J, with 8 bases between the two ends. Germline V lookup: CDR1 LNHDA, CDR2 SQIVND (reference sequence). Here the CDR3 DNA reads TGTGCCAGTAGTATCTTGAGGGGCACAGATACGCAGTATTTT. This translates into CASSILRGTDTQYF.

J is TRBJ1-1 and V is TRBV4-1; D gene unclear. Germline V CDR1 and CDR2: MGHRA, YSYEKL. The CDR3 runs 10 residues. Trimming stripped 8 bases from V and 4 bases from J, with 5 bases between. The CDR3, as DNA: TGCGCCAGCCCAGTCACTGAAGCTTTCTTT. It specifies CASPVTEAFF.